The clone carrying this T cell receptor (beta chain) was seen ten or more times. Its specificity is not known. Profiles of TCR beta VDJ and CDR3 were generated from a genomic DNA template. TCRdb used MiXCR to reprocess the reads, holding one entry per CDR3 protein. The sample lists roughly 40,000 distinct CDR3 sequences, about 65% occurring once. These data are taken from a study of CD8+CD57+ T cells in acquired aplastic anemia. In the study overall: Sorted CD4+ and CD8+ cells gave a mean 3.2 ug DNA, range about 0.2 to 27.4 ug. An average of roughly 10 million reads for CD4+ cells was obtained from healthy donors. Whole-study findings and limits: Patients and controls were found to share roughly 31 CD8+ CDR3 sequences. With respect to CD8+ Simpson's diversity, patients and controls did not differ significantly.

Germline CDR1 reads MNHEY; CDR2 reads SMNVEV (reference sequence). The CDR3 is 13 residues long. V lost 7 bases to trimming and J lost 7 bases, with 17 bases between them. The specimen was sorted CD4+, CD8+, or CD8+CD57+ T cells (not recorded which) from PBMCs. The V call is TRBV27, the J call TRBJ2-7, with D perhaps TRBD2 (5 bases). The clonotype comes from a human donor in good health, serving as a control. The CDR3 sequence is CASTERLNREQYF. The CDR3 DNA is TGTGCCAGCACCGAGCGACTAAATAGGGAGCAGTACTTC.